This T cell receptor beta chain was retrieved from a study of cytomegalovirus exposure and HLA in healthy donors. The method was immunoSEQ multiplex PCR; TCRdb's version includes in-frame clones alone and lacks a portion of them. The sample consists of roughly 350,000 clones, around 86% of them appearing once. This clone was observed a single time. The antigen is not known. Study-wide findings and caveats: In vitro confirmation showed three CMV-associated chains to be CMV antigen specific. Most TCR sequences were uncommon, yet certain public TCRs appeared in many donors.

The sample consisted of PBMCs. This sequence originates from a woman aged 18 to 35 in good health and CMV-seronegative.

The CDR3 DNA reads as TGTGCCAGTACCCAAACTCCAGATACGCAGTATTTT. Translation gives CASTQTPDTQYF. The rearrangement links TRBV19 to TRBJ2-3; unclear D gene. The CDR3 is 12 residues long. V shed 7 bases and J shed 4 bases, with 9 bases lying between them. The germline gives CDR1 LNHDA, CDR2 SQIVND (reference sequence).